What follows describes a single T cell receptor beta chain. Its antigen is unknown. These data come from a study of cytomegalovirus exposure and HLA in healthy donors. General study points: Most TCRs appeared rarely, but some public TCRs recurred in many donors. Cytomegalovirus association was listed for approximately 150 TCR beta chains. Presence/absence analyses rested on an assumption that sequencing depth was roughly uniform across donors. In a later analysis, HLA-associated beta chains showed higher expansion and lower generation probabilities than comparable chains.

Trimming took 6 bases from V and 0 from J, leaving 8 bases between them. The CDR3 has 13 residues. Germline CDR1 SNHLY, CDR2 FYNNEI. PCR was performed using 60 Vbeta and 13 Jbeta primers. Repertoires were generated with immunoSEQ multiplex PCR, while TCRdb's copy carries only in-frame clones and drops some. The repertoire holds about 180,000 clones, about four fifths seen once, with 0.95% to 1.3% in the top ten. This TCR was recovered from a man aged 30 to 39 in good health and CMV-seronegative. Sequencing input: PBMCs. The chain is built from TRBV2 and TRBJ1-1; D ambiguous. The CDR3 DNA reads TGTGCCAGCAGGGCAGTCATGAACACTGAAGCTTTCTTT. Translating gives CASRAVMNTEAFF.